Only one count was recorded for the clone carrying this T cell receptor beta chain. This specimen comes from a study of blood T cells in healthy people across ages. Sample-barcoded 5' priming and a J-beta primer mix drove a second PCR of roughly 7 to 11 cycles. Through a template-switch adaptor with 12 random nucleotides, each cDNA molecule received a tag. TCRdb independently ran MiXCR on the 5' RACE reads; one entry per CDR3 protein. The profile covers about 940,000 distinct CDR3 sequences, with about 44% appearing a single time and 13% taken by the ten largest. Germline CDR1 is SGHAT and CDR2 is FQNNGV. V lost 4 bases and J lost 7; bases outside the gene matches: 6. The CDR3 covers 14 residues.

The chain joins TRBV11-2 to TRBJ2-3, with TRBD1 matching over 9 bases. The specimen was blood. The sequence derives from a man aged 30-40 years in good health. CDR3 DNA sequence: TGTGCCAGCAGCTACGGGACAGGGCTAAATACGCAGTATTTT. Its translation is CASSYGTGLNTQYF.